Below are 3 T cell receptor beta chains sequenced from a single sample in a study of blood T cell repertoires in COVID-19 (TCRdb year 2020). Library generation was performed with the immunoSEQ multiplex PCR assay. TCRdb re-hosts the immuneACCESS table, in-frame sequences only. Its copies lack some clones; in the studies checked, an unresolved V gene accounts for under half of them, and the cause for the rest is not known. Across this sample there are roughly 220,000 clones, with more than 85% seen only once. The ten top clones hold about 9.4% of the sample. Sequencing input: peripheral blood. All receptors derive from a woman between 45 and 65 years old with COVID-19, enrolled during active disease.

This clone was counted once. The chain joins TRBV19 to TRBJ1-2, with D possibly being TRBD1 (6 bases). The CDR3 is 16 amino acids. The V gene lost 5 bases and the J gene lost 3 bases, with 19 bases spanning the gap. The germline V gene encodes CDR1 LNHDA and CDR2 SQIVND (reference sequence). The CDR3 coding sequence is TGTGCCAGTAGTTCCTTTCGGGGGGGCGCGGACTATGGCTACACCTTC. Protein sequence: CASSSFRGGADYGYTF.

V usage is TRBV7-2 and J usage is TRBJ2-7, with TRBD2 matching over 9 bases. J lost 4 bases, V lost 1 base, and 2 bases had no gene match. Germline assignment: CDR1 SGHTA and CDR2 FQGNSA. The CDR3 has 14 amino acids. The CDR3 loop reads CASSLVAGVYEQYF. The CDR3, as DNA: TGTGCCAGCAGCTTAGTAGCGGGGGTTTACGAGCAGTACTTC.

The chain is built from TRBV19 and TRBJ1-2; 7 bases map to TRBD1. Germline CDR1 and CDR2: LNHDA and SQIVND (reference sequence). V was clipped by 7 bases and J by 4 bases; unmatched bases: 6. The CDR3 is made up of 13 amino acids. The CDR3 loop is CASTSYRGYGYTF. CDR3 nucleotides: TGTGCCAGTACCTCGTACAGGGGCTATGGCTACACCTTC.